A single sample is the source of the 9 T cell receptor beta chains below, sequenced in a study of tumor and adjacent non-tumor tissue in lung cancer. The library came from three nested PCR rounds adapted from ARM-PCR protocols. MiXCR was run by TCRdb on the multiplex PCR reads, yielding one entry per CDR3 protein. Among 200,000 to 250,000 distinct CDR3 sequences, less than 80% were seen once, and the ten largest hold roughly a quarter. The template was RNA from unsorted bulk tissue. Material: lung tumor tissue. Receptors originate from a man aged 55 to 70 with non-small cell lung cancer.

As for this clonotype: The junction departs from germline at one end; a sequencing error may be responsible. The CDR3 DNA reads TGTGCCGGCAGTCCAGGGATCGTACTAGAGTGGAAGAGAGATACGCAGTATTTT. Its translation: CAGSPGIVLEWKRDTQYF. This chain links TRBV6-2 or TRBV6-3 with TRBJ2-3; D could derive from TRBD1 or TRBD2 (5 bases each). The CDR3 covers 18 residues. Germline V lookup: CDR1 MNHEY, CDR2 SVGEGT.

This clonotype was recorded only once. One end of the junction varies from germline; a read error may be responsible. CDR3 coding DNA: TGTGCCAGTAGTTACCTAGCGGAGGCCTACAATGAGCAGTCCTTC. It specifies CASSYLAEAYNEQSF. This chain uses TRBV6-2 or TRBV6-3 with TRBJ2-1; 7 bases match TRBD2. This CDR3 has 15 amino acids. CDR1 MNHEY and CDR2 SVGEGT come from the germline V gene.

The rearrangement uses TRBV20-1 and TRBJ1-1; 7 nucleotides match TRBD1. From germline, CDR1 is DFQATT and CDR2 SNEGSKA (reference sequence). The CDR3 sequence is 16 residues long. The V gene end was trimmed by 0 bases and the J gene end by 0 bases; junction bases not matched to a gene: 7. The CDR3 sequence: CSARESTGIVNTEAFF. In DNA, the CDR3 is TGCAGTGCTAGAGAATCGACAGGGATAGTGAACACTGAAGCTTTCTTT.

The rearrangement uses TRBV5-1 and TRBJ2-5; 10 bases fit TRBD2. This CDR3 has 15 residues. Per germline, CDR1 SGHRS and CDR2 YFSETQ. Germline trimming cut 8 bases from V and 4 bases from J; bases unmatched to any gene: 11. The CDR3 DNA is TGCGCCAGAAGCGGGGATGCTAGCGGGGGAGAGACCCAGTACTTC. As protein: CARSGDASGGETQYF.

The rearrangement uses TRBV30 and TRBJ2-1, with TRBD2 identical over 7 bases. There are 14 residues in the CDR3. Germline V gene sequence: CDR1 GTSNPN, CDR2 SVGIG (reference sequence). The V gene end was trimmed by 5 bases and the J gene end by 3 bases; junction bases not matched to a gene: 7. The CDR3 DNA sequence: TGTGCCTGGGTACCGGGACTACACTACAATGAGCAGTTCTTC. Encoded protein: CAWVPGLHYNEQFF.

This clonotype was observed once. At one boundary the junction diverges from the germline segment, which might be a read error. The chain joins TRBV4-1 to TRBJ1-3; D ambiguous. The CDR3 loop spans 15 amino acids. Germline V gene lookup returns CDR1 MGHRA and CDR2 YSYEKL. Here the CDR3 reads CASSQVRAGGNTIYF. CDR3 DNA sequence: TGCGCCAGCAGTCAAGTGAGGGCTGGTGGAAACACCATATATTTT.

This clonotype was counted a single time. The germline gene is not matched at one end of the junction; a read error may be the cause. The chain has TRBV11-2 and TRBJ2-1; TRBD2 is a possible D gene (5 bases). The V gene's germline CDR1 is SGHAT and CDR2 FQNNGV. This CDR3 has 14 amino acids. For the CDR3, the DNA is TGTGCCGGCAGCTTAGTTGCACCCCATAGCGAGTGGTTCTTC. It encodes CAGSLVAPHSEWFF.

This clonotype was seen a handful of times. The rearrangement joins TRBV12-3 or TRBV12-4 to TRBJ1-5; the D gene is possibly TRBD1 (6 bases). There are 16 residues in the CDR3. V lost 8 bases and J lost 1, with 18 bases in between. CDR3 protein: CASRPGTRGSNQPQHF. DNA of the CDR3: TGTGCCAGCCGACCCGGGACAAGAGGGAGCAATCAGCCCCAGCATTTT.

Comments on this clonotype: This may be a read error: a much more frequent sequence differs by one nucleotide. The chain recombines TRBV20-1 with TRBJ2-7; 8 nucleotides agree with TRBD2. Germline V gene data show CDR1 as DFQATT and CDR2 as SNEGSKA (reference sequence). The CDR3 runs 13 residues. The CDR3, as DNA: TGCTGTGCTAGTTGGACTAGCAGCTACGAGCAGTACTTC. Translating it yields CCASWTSSYEQYF.